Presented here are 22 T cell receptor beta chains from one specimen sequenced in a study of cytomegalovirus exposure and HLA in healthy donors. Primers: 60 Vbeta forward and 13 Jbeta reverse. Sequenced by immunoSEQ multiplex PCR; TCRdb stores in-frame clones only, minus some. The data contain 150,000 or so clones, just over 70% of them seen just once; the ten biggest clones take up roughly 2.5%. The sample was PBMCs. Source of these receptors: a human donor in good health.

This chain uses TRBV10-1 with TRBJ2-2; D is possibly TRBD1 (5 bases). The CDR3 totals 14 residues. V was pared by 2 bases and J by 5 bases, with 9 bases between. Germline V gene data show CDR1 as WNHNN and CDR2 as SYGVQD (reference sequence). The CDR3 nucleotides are TGCGCCAGCAGTGAGCAGGGTTGGACCGGGGAGCTGTTTTTT. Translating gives CASSEQGWTGELFF.

The CDR3 protein is CASSLAGSDTQYF. Here the CDR3 DNA reads TGTGCCAGCAGCTTGGCGGGGTCAGATACGCAGTATTTT. The chain is built from TRBV5-6 and TRBJ2-3, with D possibly matching TRBD2 (5 bases). Germline CDR1 reads SGHDT; CDR2 reads YYEEEE. There are 13 residues in the CDR3. V was clipped by 0 bases and J by 4 bases, with 6 bases between them.

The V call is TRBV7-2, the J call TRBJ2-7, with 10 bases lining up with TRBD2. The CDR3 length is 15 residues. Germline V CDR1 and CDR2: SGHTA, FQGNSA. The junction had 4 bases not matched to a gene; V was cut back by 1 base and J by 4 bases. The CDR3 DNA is TGTGCCAGCAGCTTAGGGGCTAGCGGGGGTTACGAGCAGTACTTC. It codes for CASSLGASGGYEQYF.

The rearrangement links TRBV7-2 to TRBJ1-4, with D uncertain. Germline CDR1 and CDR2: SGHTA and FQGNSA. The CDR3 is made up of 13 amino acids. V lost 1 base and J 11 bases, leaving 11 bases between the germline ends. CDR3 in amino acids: CASSLEGRRKLFF. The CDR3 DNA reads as TGTGCCAGCAGCTTAGAAGGGAGGCGGAAACTGTTTTTT. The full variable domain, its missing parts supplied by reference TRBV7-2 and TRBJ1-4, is GAGVSQSPSNKVTEKGKDVELRCDPISGHTALYWYRQSLGQGLEFLIYFQGNSAPDKSGLPSDRFSAERTGGSVSTLTIQRTQQEDSAVYLCASSLEGRRKLFFGSGTQLSVL.

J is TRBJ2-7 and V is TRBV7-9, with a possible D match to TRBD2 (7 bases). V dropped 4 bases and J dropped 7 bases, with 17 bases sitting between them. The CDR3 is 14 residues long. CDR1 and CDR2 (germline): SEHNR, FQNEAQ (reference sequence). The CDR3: CASSSLGGLGEQYF. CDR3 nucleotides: TGTGCCAGCAGCTCCCTCGGGGGGCTGGGGGAGCAGTACTTC.

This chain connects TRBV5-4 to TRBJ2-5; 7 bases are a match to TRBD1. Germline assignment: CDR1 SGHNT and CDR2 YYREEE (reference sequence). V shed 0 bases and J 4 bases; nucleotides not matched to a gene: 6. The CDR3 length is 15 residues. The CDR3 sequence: CASSLEGGWVETQYF. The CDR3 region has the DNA TGTGCCAGCAGCTTGGAAGGGGGCTGGGTAGAGACCCAGTACTTC. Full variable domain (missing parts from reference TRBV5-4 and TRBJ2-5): ETGVTQSPTHLIKTRGQQVTLRCSSQSGHNTVSWYQQALGQGPQFIFQYYREEENGRGNFPPRFSGLQFPNYSSELNVNALELDDSALYLCASSLEGGWVETQYFGPGTRLLVL.

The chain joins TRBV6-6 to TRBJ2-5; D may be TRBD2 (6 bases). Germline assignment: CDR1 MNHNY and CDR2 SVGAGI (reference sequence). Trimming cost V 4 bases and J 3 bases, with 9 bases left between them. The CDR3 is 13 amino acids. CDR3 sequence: CASSSEGKETQYF. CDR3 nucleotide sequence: TGTGCCAGCAGTTCGGAGGGTAAAGAGACCCAGTACTTC.

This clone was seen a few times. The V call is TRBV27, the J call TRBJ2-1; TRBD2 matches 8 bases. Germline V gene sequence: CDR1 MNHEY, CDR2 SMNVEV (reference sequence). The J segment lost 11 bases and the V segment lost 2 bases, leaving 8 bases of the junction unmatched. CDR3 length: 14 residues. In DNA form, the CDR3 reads TGTGCCAGCAGTTTAGGTACTAGCGGCCTAAAGCAGTTCTTC. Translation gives CASSLGTSGLKQFF.

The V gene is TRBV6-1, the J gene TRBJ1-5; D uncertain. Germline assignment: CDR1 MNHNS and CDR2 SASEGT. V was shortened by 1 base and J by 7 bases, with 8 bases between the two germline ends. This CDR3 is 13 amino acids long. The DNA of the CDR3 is TGTGCCAGCAGTGAAGGCGGGTTCCAGCCCCAGCATTTT. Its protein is CASSEGGFQPQHF.

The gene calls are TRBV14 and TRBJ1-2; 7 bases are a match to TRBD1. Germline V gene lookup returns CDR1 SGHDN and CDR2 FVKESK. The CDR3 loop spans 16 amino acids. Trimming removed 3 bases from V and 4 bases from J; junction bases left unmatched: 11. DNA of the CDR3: TGTGCCAGCAGCCATTTAATCGACAGGGTGGGCTATGGCTACACCTTC. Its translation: CASSHLIDRVGYGYTF.

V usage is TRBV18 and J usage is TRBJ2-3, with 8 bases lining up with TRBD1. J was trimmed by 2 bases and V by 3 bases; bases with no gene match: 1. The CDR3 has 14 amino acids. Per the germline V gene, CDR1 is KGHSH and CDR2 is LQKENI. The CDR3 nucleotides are TGTGCCAGCTCACCGGACAGGGCCACAGATACGCAGTATTTT. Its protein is CASSPDRATDTQYF.

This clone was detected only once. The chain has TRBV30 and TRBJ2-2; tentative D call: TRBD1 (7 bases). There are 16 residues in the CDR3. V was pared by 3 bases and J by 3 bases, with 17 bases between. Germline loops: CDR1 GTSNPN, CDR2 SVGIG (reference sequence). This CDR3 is CAWSASEGADTGELFF. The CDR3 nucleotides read TGTGCCTGGAGCGCTAGCGAGGGGGCCGACACCGGGGAGCTGTTTTTT.

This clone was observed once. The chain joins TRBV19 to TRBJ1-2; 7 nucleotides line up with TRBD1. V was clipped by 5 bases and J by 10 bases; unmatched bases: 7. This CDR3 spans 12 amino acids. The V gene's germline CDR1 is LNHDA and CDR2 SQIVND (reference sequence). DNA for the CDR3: TGTGCCAGTAGTCCCCGGGACAGCATCTACACCTTC. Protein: CASSPRDSIYTF.

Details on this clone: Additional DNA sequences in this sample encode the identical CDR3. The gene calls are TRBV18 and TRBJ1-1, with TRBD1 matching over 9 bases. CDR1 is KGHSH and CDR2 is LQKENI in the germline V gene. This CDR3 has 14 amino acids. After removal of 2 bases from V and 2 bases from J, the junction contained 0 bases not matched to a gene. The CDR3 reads CASSPTGGNTEAFF. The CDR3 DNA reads TGTGCCAGCTCACCAACAGGGGGCAACACTGAAGCTTTCTTT.

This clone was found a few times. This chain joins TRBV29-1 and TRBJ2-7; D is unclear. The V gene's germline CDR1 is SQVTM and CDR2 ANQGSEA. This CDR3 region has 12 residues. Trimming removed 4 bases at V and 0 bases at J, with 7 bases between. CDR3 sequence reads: CSVVQDSYEQYF. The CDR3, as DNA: TGCAGCGTTGTACAAGACTCCTACGAGCAGTACTTC.

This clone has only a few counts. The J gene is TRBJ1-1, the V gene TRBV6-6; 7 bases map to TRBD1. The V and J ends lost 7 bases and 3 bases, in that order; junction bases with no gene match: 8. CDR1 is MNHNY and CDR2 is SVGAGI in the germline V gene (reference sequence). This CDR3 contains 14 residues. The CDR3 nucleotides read TGTGCCAGCATGAAGGGGGCGGAGGACACTGAAGCTTTCTTT. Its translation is CASMKGAEDTEAFF.

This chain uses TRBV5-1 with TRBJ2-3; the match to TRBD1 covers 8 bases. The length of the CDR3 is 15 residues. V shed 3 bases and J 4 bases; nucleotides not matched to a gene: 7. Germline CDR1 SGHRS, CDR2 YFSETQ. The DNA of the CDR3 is TGCGCCAGCAGCTCCCAGGGGGCGAGTCCAGATACGCAGTATTTT. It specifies CASSSQGASPDTQYF.

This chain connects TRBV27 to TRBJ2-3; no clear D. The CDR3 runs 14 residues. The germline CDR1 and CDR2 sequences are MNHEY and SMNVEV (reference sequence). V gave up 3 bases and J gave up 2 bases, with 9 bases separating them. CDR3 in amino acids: CASSLATNTDTQYF. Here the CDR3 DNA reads TGTGCCAGCAGTTTGGCCACTAACACAGATACGCAGTATTTT.

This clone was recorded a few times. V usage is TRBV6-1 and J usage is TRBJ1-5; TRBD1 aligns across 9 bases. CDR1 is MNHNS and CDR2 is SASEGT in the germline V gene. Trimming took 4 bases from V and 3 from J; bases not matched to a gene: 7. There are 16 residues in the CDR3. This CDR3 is CASSASGQGDNQPQHF. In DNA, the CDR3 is TGTGCCAGCAGTGCCTCGGGACAGGGCGACAATCAGCCCCAGCATTTT.

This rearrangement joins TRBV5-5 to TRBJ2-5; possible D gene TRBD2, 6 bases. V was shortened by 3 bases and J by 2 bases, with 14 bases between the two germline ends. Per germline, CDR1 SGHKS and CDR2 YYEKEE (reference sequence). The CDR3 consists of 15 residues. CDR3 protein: CASSSPWGGQETQYF. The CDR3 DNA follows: TGTGCCAGCAGCTCCCCGTGGGGAGGACAAGAGACCCAGTACTTC.

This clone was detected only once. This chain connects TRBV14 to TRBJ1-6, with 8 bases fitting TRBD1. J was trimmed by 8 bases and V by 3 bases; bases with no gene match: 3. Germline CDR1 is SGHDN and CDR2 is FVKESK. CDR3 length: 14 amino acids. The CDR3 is CASSHTGGYSPLHF. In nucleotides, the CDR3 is TGTGCCAGCAGCCATACAGGGGGGTATTCACCCCTCCACTTT.

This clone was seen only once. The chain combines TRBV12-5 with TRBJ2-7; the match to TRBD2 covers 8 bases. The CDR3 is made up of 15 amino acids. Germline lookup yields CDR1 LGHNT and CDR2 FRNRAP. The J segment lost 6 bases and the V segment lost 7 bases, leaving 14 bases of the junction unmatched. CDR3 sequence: CASAARGGFPSEQYF. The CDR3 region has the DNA TGTGCTAGTGCCGCACGGGGGGGATTTCCTAGCGAGCAGTACTTC.